These 31 T cell receptor beta chains were sequenced from one sample in a study of beta chain features in type 1 diabetes. Study-level results: Type 1 diabetes patients showed a moderate but significant shortening of TCRB CDR3s in all four CD4+ subsets.

Sequenced material consisted of expressed TCRB transcripts (all of the isolated RNA was reverse transcribed). The protocol was immunoSEQ multiplex PCR, while the TCRdb copy is restricted to in-frame clones and leaves out a portion. The data contain about 660,000 clones, around 15% of them singletons. No antigen has been assigned to these receptors. Input material: naive CD4+ T cells from blood. The receptor set was obtained from a man younger than 35 with type 1 diabetes.

The rearrangement links TRBV29-1 to TRBJ2-7, with 13 bases aligning to TRBD2. The V gene end was trimmed by 6 bases and the J gene end by 5 bases; junction bases not matched to a gene: 4. The length of the CDR3 is 13 residues. CDR1 is SQVTM, CDR2 ANQGSEA, per germline. CDR3 region: CSVLAGGLHEQYF. CDR3 bases: TGCAGCGTACTAGCGGGAGGGCTACACGAGCAGTACTTC.

This clone was counted between two and nine times. V gene TRBV20-1 combines with J gene TRBJ1-5, with D maybe TRBD1 (5 bases). The germline V gene encodes CDR1 DFQATT and CDR2 SNEGSKA (reference sequence). The V end was cut by 0 bases, the J end by 11 bases, with 8 bases between. The CDR3 loop spans 11 amino acids. The CDR3 is CSARDQDTQHF. In DNA, the CDR3 is TGCAGTGCTAGAGATCAGGACACCCAGCATTTT.

This clone was recorded a few times. The chain combines TRBV5-6 with TRBJ1-6, with D possibly being TRBD1 (6 bases). V was cut by 5 bases and J by 15 bases, with 15 bases left in between. Germline values: CDR1 SGHDT, CDR2 YYEEEE. The CDR3 is 12 residues long. For the CDR3, the DNA is TGTGCCAGCAGTCTCGGGGGGCCGGTCCTCCACTTT. It encodes CASSLGGPVLHF.

The V call is TRBV4-2, the J call TRBJ1-4; no clear D. This CDR3 is built from 15 residues. Deletions cut 0 bases from V and 3 bases from J, with 8 bases between. Germline V gene lookup returns CDR1 LGHNA and CDR2 YNFKEQ. The chain's CDR3 is CASSQDPGPNEKLFF. CDR3 sequence (DNA): TGTGCCAGCAGCCAAGACCCAGGACCTAATGAAAAACTGTTTTTT.

The CDR3, as DNA: TGTGCCAGCAGAAGACAGGGACTAGCGGGATGGAATGAGCAGTTCTTC. It codes for CASRRQGLAGWNEQFF. J is TRBJ2-1 and V is TRBV6-6; the match to TRBD2 covers 13 bases. The CDR3 is 16 amino acids. V trimming: 6 bases; J trimming: 7 bases; junction bases outside the gene matches: 9. Germline CDR1 MNHNY, CDR2 SVGAGI (reference sequence).

About this clone: The identical CDR3 is also encoded by other nucleotide sequences in the sample. V usage is TRBV29-1 and J usage is TRBJ1-1, with D possibly being TRBD1 (5 bases). Germline V gene data show CDR1 as SQVTM and CDR2 as ANQGSEA. The CDR3 consists of 13 residues. Trimming stripped 6 bases from V and 0 bases from J, with 11 bases between. The CDR3 nucleotides are TGCAGCGTAACGACAGCACTGAACACTGAAGCTTTCTTT. It encodes CSVTTALNTEAFF.

This chain joins TRBV7-9 and TRBJ1-5; D is unclear. Germline CDR1 reads SEHNR; CDR2 reads FQNEAQ (reference sequence). V was pared by 4 bases and J by 5 bases, with 18 bases between. There are 16 residues in the CDR3. In DNA form, the CDR3 reads TGTGCCAGCAGCTCCCCCGCGGCCCTTGGGGATCAGCCCCAGCATTTT. Translation: CASSSPAALGDQPQHF.

This clone has just a few counts. V gene TRBV25-1 combines with J gene TRBJ2-3; the match to TRBD2 covers 8 bases. V was clipped by 5 bases and J by 1 base; unmatched bases: 2. The germline gives CDR1 MGHDK, CDR2 SYGVNS. CDR3 size: 14 residues. CDR3 sequence: CASSTTSGTDTQYF. For the CDR3, the DNA is TGTGCCAGCAGTACGACTAGCGGCACAGATACGCAGTATTTT.

This chain links TRBV30 with TRBJ1-5, with TRBD1 matching 8 bases. Germline V lookup: CDR1 GTSNPN, CDR2 SVGIG (reference sequence). This CDR3 has 14 amino acids. The V gene end was trimmed by 0 bases and the J gene end by 9 bases; junction bases not matched to a gene: 7. CDR3 loop: CAWSVQTGGGPQHF. The DNA of the CDR3 is TGTGCCTGGAGTGTACAAACAGGGGGAGGGCCCCAGCATTTT. The full variable domain, rest sourced from reference TRBV30 and TRBJ1-5, is SQTIHQWPATLVQPVGSPLSLECTVEGTSNPNLYWYRQAAGRGLQLLFYSVGIGQISSEVPQNLSASRPQDRQFILSSKKLLLSDSGFYLCAWSVQTGGGPQHFGDGTRLSIL.

This clone was observed a handful of times. The same CDR3 arises from other DNA sequences in this sample as well. The rearrangement uses TRBV29-1 and TRBJ2-5, with 7 nucleotides matching TRBD2. Trimming cost V 4 bases and J 5 bases; bases outside gene matches: 4. The germline V gene encodes CDR1 SQVTM and CDR2 ANQGSEA. The CDR3 is 12 residues long. CDR3 nucleotide sequence: TGCAGCGTTGTAAGCGGGGAGGAGACCCAGTACTTC. It translates to CSVVSGEETQYF.

This clone has only a few counts. The V and J genes are TRBV6-1 and TRBJ2-7; the match to TRBD2 covers 8 bases. The V gene end was trimmed by 6 bases and the J gene end by 5 bases; junction bases not matched to a gene: 3. The CDR3 runs to 12 residues. Germline CDR1 is MNHNS and CDR2 is SASEGT. Here the CDR3 reads CASSPGGDEQYF. As DNA, the CDR3 is TGTGCCAGCAGCCCCGGGGGGGACGAGCAGTACTTC.

The sample holds a few counts of this clone. The chain joins TRBV4-3 to TRBJ2-7; the match to TRBD1 covers 8 bases. CDR1 and CDR2 (germline): LGHNA, YSLEER. Unmatched junction bases numbered 5, after V lost 4 bases and J lost 9 bases. The CDR3 runs to 12 residues. CDR3 sequence: CASSLDRGRQYF. CDR3 DNA: TGCGCCAGCAGCCTCGACAGGGGTAGGCAGTACTTC.

The rearrangement links TRBV2 to TRBJ2-3; D gene ambiguous. V was pared by 5 bases and J by 3 bases, with 15 bases between. The CDR3 totals 15 residues. CDR1 is SNHLY, CDR2 FYNNEI, per germline. CDR3 in amino acids: CASSQDEPMTDTQYF. The CDR3 DNA follows: TGTGCCAGCAGTCAGGACGAACCGATGACAGATACGCAGTATTTT. Together with reference TRBV2 and TRBJ2-3, the CDR3 gives the full variable domain: EPEVTQTPSHQVTQMGQEVILRCVPISNHLYFYWYRQILGQKVEFLVSFYNNEISEKSEIFDDQFSVERPDGSNFTLKIRSTKLEDSAMYFCASSQDEPMTDTQYFGPGTRLTVL.

J is TRBJ2-7 and V is TRBV29-1, with 8 positions matching TRBD1. CDR1 is SQVTM and CDR2 is ANQGSEA in the germline V gene. V shed 6 bases and J 2 bases; nucleotides not matched to a gene: 12. The CDR3 is made up of 15 amino acids. CDR3: CSVSLGQGITYEQYF. CDR3 sequence (DNA): TGCAGCGTCTCTTTAGGACAGGGTATCACCTACGAGCAGTACTTC.

The J gene is TRBJ2-7, the V gene TRBV15; no reliable D call. The CDR3 sequence is 13 residues long. Trimming took 0 bases from V and 2 from J, leaving 5 bases between them. Germline V lookup: CDR1 LNHNV, CDR2 YYDKDF (reference sequence). CDR3 nucleotide sequence: TGTGCCACCAGCAGAGAGAGCCCCTACGAGCAGTACTTC. Residues: CATSRESPYEQYF.

The rearrangement joins TRBV5-1 to TRBJ2-3; 10 bases align to TRBD2. Germline CDR1 SGHRS, CDR2 YFSETQ. With 4 bases clipped from V and 5 bases from J, the junction kept 4 bases outside the gene matches. The CDR3 contains 14 residues. The CDR3 DNA reads TGCGCCAGCAGCCCAGCGGGAGGGATAGATACGCAGTATTTT. Its translation: CASSPAGGIDTQYF.

This clone was observed a handful of times. The chain has TRBV14 and TRBJ2-2; D possibly matches TRBD1 or TRBD2 (5 bases each). Germline loops: CDR1 SGHDN, CDR2 FVKESK. There are 13 residues in the CDR3. The V gene lost 3 bases and the J gene lost 11 bases, with 13 bases spanning the gap. This CDR3 reads CASSHYGTGELFF. CDR3 in DNA: TGTGCCAGCAGCCATTACGGGACGGGAGAGCTGTTTTTT.

V usage is TRBV29-1 and J usage is TRBJ2-3; D may be TRBD1 (7 bases). CDR3 length: 13 residues. The germline gives CDR1 SQVTM, CDR2 ANQGSEA. The ends were cut back, 7 bases at V and 4 bases at J, with 15 bases in the middle. CDR3 sequence: CSGYTRGADTQYF. DNA of the CDR3: TGCAGCGGGTACACCAGGGGGGCAGATACGCAGTATTTT.

The rearrangement uses TRBV25-1 and TRBJ2-5, with no clear D. The CDR3 covers 13 residues. Germline-derived CDR1 and CDR2 are MGHDK and SYGVNS. Trimming pared 6 bases from V and 9 bases from J, leaving 17 bases between. The CDR3 spells CASSEAPGTPQYF. The CDR3 DNA is TGTGCCAGCAGCGAAGCACCCGGCACCCCCCAGTACTTC.

The rearrangement uses TRBV9 and TRBJ2-3; 10 bases agree with TRBD2. CDR1 is SGDLS and CDR2 is YYNGEE in the germline V gene. The V and J ends lost 0 bases and 8 bases, in that order; junction bases with no gene match: 3. The CDR3 loop spans 14 amino acids. DNA of the CDR3: TGTGCCAGCAGCGTAGAACTAGCGGGGACTACGCAGTATTTT. Translated, it gives CASSVELAGTTQYF.

The chain uses TRBV27 and TRBJ1-2, with 7 bases fitting TRBD1. Germline V CDR1 and CDR2: MNHEY, SMNVEV (reference sequence). CDR3 length: 15 amino acids. Trimming took 5 bases from V and 4 from J; bases not matched to a gene: 10. The CDR3 nucleotides are TGTGCCAGCAGTAGAACCGGGACAGTAGGCTATGGCTACACCTTC. It encodes CASSRTGTVGYGYTF.

This clone appeared a few times. The sample carries other DNA sequences with the same CDR3. The chain uses TRBV7-9 and TRBJ2-5; the D is unclear. V lost 3 bases to trimming and J lost 1 base, with 3 bases between them. Germline V gives CDR1 SEHNR, CDR2 FQNEAQ (reference sequence). The CDR3 covers 12 residues. This chain's CDR3 is CASSLAQETQYF. The CDR3, as DNA: TGTGCCAGCAGCTTGGCCCAAGAGACCCAGTACTTC.

The genes are TRBV9 and TRBJ2-1, with 8 nucleotides matching TRBD2. The CDR3 runs to 16 residues. J was trimmed by 7 bases and V by 3 bases; bases with no gene match: 12. Germline V CDR1 and CDR2: SGDLS, YYNGEE. The CDR3 DNA is TGTGCCAGCAGCGCACTAAGCGGGAGCCTGTGGAATGAGCAGTTCTTC. Residues: CASSALSGSLWNEQFF. Combining the CDR3 with reference TRBV9 and TRBJ2-1 gives the whole variable domain DSGVTQTPKHLITATGQRVTLRCSPRSGDLSVYWYQQSLDQGLQFLIQYYNGEERAKGNILERFSAQQFPDLHSELNLSSLELGDSALYFCASSALSGSLWNEQFFGPGTRLTVL.

This clone was seen a handful of times. This chain uses TRBV5-6 with TRBJ1-2; D gene uncertain. There are 12 residues in the CDR3. From germline, CDR1 is SGHDT and CDR2 YYEEEE. V was shortened by 1 base and J by 7 bases, with 8 bases between the two germline ends. The CDR3 region is CASSLKWPGYTF. CDR3 sequence (DNA): TGTGCCAGCAGCTTGAAATGGCCTGGCTACACCTTC.

The CDR3 DNA follows: TGTGCCAGCAGTTATCCAGACTCCCCCTATGGCTACACCTTC. Translation: CASSYPDSPYGYTF. This chain joins TRBV6-5 and TRBJ1-2, with D uncertain. CDR1 and CDR2 from the germline V gene are MNHEY and SVGAGI. This CDR3 spans 14 amino acids. Trimming left V 3 bases short and J 4 bases short, with 12 bases between.

This clone came up a few times. The genes are TRBV18 and TRBJ1-5, with TRBD1 matching 10 bases. The CDR3 runs 16 residues. The J segment lost 6 bases and the V segment lost 2 bases, leaving 7 bases of the junction unmatched. Germline V CDR1 and CDR2: KGHSH, LQKENI. The CDR3 coding sequence is TGTGCCAGCTCACCATCGACAGGGGGCTTGGGTCAGCCCCAGCATTTT. Translated, it gives CASSPSTGGLGQPQHF.

The rearrangement links TRBV5-1 to TRBJ2-1; D is ambiguous. Germline loops: CDR1 SGHRS, CDR2 YFSETQ. The CDR3 covers 14 residues. Trimming pared 0 bases from V and 7 bases from J, leaving 11 bases between. The CDR3 spells CASSLVIGRNEQFF. The CDR3 DNA follows: TGCGCCAGCAGCTTGGTAATTGGCCGTAATGAGCAGTTCTTC.

The chain links TRBV5-1 to TRBJ2-3; no clear D gene. Trimming took off 2 bases at V and 1 base at J, with 8 bases between the two ends. Per the germline V gene, CDR1 is SGHRS and CDR2 is YFSETQ. The CDR3 contains 14 residues. CDR3 coding DNA: TGCGCCAGCAGCTTAGGAAGGGGCACAGATACGCAGTATTTT. Encoded protein: CASSLGRGTDTQYF.

J is TRBJ1-5 and V is TRBV4-3, with 8 bases fitting TRBD1. CDR3 length: 15 amino acids. With V trimmed by 3 bases and J by 2 bases, 3 bases remained unmatched. The germline V gene encodes CDR1 LGHNA and CDR2 YSLEER. The CDR3 DNA follows: TGCGCCAGCAGCCAGACGACAGGGGGCAATCAGCCCCAGCATTTT. Encoded protein: CASSQTTGGNQPQHF.

The chain recombines TRBV9 with TRBJ2-3, with 9 nucleotides matching TRBD2. The length of the CDR3 is 17 residues. V was pared by 0 bases and J by 7 bases, with 12 bases of the junction left unmatched. Germline V lookup: CDR1 SGDLS, CDR2 YYNGEE. Written as DNA, the CDR3 is TGTGCCAGCAGCGTAGCCCGGGCAGCGGGGGGCCGGTATACGCAGTATTTT. It codes for CASSVARAAGGRYTQYF.

This clone has a handful of counts. The chain employs TRBV30 and TRBJ2-3; D may be TRBD2 (5 bases). The germline CDR1 and CDR2 sequences are GTSNPN and SVGIG (reference sequence). There are 14 residues in the CDR3. V lost 0 bases and J lost 4, with 11 bases in between. Written as DNA, the CDR3 is TGTGCCTGGAGTGTAGGGTTAGCGCCAGATACGCAGTATTTT. Protein: CAWSVGLAPDTQYF.